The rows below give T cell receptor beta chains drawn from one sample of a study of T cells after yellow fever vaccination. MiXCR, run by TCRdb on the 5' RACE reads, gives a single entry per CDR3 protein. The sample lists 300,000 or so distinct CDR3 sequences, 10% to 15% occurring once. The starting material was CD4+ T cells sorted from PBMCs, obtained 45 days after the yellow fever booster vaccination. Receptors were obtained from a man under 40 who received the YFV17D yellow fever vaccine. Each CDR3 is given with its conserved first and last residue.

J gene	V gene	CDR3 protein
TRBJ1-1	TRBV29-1	CSVGATIQVF
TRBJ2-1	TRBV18	CASSPTNYNEQFF
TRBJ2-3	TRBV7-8	CASSLADWTSGNTDTQYF
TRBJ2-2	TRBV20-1	CSAEGQGAGTGELFF
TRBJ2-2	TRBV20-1	CSARDPGRGELFF
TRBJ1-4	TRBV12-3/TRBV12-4	CASSSGLTGIFGKLFF
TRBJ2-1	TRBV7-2	CASSLAGGGFNEQFF
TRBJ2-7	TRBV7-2	CASSLRDSSYEQYF
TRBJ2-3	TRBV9	CASSATPAGLLSTDTQYF
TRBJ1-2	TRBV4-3	CASSQDWVQGGYTF
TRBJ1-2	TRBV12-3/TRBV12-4	CASSLVIGADYGYTF
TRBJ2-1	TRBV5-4	CASSSQGRNEQFF
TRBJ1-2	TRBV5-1	CASSRGQGGGNYGYTF
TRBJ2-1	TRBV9	CASSVGGGGSGPYNEQFF
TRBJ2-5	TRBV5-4	CASGGQGSETQYF
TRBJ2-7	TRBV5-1	CASSLDGSVYEQYF
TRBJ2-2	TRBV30	CAWSEAGELFF
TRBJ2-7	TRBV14	CASSQIGTASYEQYF
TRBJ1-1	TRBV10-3	CAIKTESNTEAFF
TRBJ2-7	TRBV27	CASRYEQYF
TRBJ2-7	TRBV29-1	CSVGTGTGSYEQYF
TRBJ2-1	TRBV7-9	CASSHNREIDDNEQFF